This TCR beta chain was obtained from a study of blood T cell repertoires in COVID-19. The data were produced by immunoSEQ multiplex PCR, yet TCRdb's version contains in-frame clones alone and is incomplete. The sample yields about 270,000 clones, 80% to 90% seen once. Study members were between 18 and 89 years old and lived in 20 to 30 US regions. Two negative PCRs, clearance, or symptom resolution were required of recovered Cohort 3 donors. V dropped 2 bases and J dropped 5 bases, with 4 bases sitting between them. Germline assignment: CDR1 MNHEY and CDR2 SVGAGI. The CDR3 consists of 11 residues. The receptor's source is a woman between 18 and 30 years old who had recovered from COVID-19. The rearrangement links TRBV6-5 to TRBJ2-7, with unresolved D. The sample consisted of PBMCs or T cells enriched from blood (not recorded which). Here the CDR3 reads CASSYGHEQYF. Written as DNA, the CDR3 is TGTGCCAGCAGTTACGGGCACGAGCAGTACTTC.